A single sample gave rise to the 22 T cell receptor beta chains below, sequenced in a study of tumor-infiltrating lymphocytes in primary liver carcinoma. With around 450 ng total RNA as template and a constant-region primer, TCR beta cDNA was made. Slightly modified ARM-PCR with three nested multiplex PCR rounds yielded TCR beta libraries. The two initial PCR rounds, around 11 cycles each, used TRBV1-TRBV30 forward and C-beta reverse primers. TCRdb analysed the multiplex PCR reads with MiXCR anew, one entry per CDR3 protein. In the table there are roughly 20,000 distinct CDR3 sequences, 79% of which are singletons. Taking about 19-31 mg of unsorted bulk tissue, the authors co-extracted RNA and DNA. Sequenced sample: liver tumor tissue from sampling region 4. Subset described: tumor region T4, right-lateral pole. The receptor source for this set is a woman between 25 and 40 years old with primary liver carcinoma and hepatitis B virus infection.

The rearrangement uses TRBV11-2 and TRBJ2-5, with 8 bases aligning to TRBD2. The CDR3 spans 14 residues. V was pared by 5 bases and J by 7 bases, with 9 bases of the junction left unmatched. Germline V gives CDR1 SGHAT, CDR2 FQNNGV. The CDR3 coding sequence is TGTGCCAGCAGCCGCGATAGTAGCGGGGCGACCCAGTACTTC. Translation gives CASSRDSSGATQYF.

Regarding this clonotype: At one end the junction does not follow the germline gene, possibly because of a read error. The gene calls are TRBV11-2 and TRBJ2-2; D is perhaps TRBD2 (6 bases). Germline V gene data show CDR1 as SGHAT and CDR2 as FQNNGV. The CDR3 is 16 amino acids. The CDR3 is CASSSQGAPDPGGLFF. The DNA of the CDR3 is TGTGCCAGCAGCTCACAAGGGGCTCCAGACCCCGGGGGGCTGTTTTTT.

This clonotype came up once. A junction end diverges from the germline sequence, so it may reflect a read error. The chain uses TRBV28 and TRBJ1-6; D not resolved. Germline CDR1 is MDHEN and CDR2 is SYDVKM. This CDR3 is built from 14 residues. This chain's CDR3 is CASSGLSVASLLHF. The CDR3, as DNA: TGTGCCAGCAGTGGACTATCCGTGGCTTCACTCCTCCACTTT.

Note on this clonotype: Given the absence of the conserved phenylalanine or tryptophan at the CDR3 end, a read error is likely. The CDR3 region has the DNA TGCGCCAGCAGCCAAGAGTCATCGACAGGCTACAATGGGCAGTTCTCC. Its translation: CASSQESSTGYNGQFS. This rearrangement joins TRBV4-1 to TRBJ2-1, with D possibly TRBD1 on 6 matching bases. Germline V gene data show CDR1 as MGHRA and CDR2 as YSYEKL. This CDR3 region has 16 residues.

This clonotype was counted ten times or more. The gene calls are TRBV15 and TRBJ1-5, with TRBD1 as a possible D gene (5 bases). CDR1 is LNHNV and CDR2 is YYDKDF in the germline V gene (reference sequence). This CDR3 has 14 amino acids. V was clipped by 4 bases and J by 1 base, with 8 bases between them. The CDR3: CATSTRDSNQPQHF. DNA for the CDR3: TGTGCCACCAGCACCAGGGACAGCAATCAGCCCCAGCATTTT.

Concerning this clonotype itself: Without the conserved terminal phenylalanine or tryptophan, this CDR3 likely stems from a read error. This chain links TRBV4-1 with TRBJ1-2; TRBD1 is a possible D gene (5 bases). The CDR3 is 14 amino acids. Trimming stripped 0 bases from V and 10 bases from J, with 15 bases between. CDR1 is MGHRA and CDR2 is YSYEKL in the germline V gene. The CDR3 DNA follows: TGCGCCAGCAGCCAAGACGGACGGGGGTGTGTCTACACCTCC. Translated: CASSQDGRGCVYTS.

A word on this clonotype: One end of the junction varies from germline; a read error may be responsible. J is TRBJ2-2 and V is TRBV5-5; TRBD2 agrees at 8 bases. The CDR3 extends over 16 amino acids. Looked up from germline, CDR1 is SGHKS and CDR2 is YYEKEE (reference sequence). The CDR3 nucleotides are TGTGTCAGCAGCGGGGGACTACCCCGGAACACTGGGGAGCTGTTTTTT. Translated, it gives CVSSGGLPRNTGELFF.

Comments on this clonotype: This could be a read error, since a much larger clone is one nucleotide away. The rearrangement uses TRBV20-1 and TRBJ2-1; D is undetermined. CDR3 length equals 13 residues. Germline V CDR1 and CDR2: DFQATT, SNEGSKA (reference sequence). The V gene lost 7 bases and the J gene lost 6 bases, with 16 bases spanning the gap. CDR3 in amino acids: CSVGVPSTNEQFF. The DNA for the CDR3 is TGCAGTGTTGGAGTACCCTCGACCAATGAGCAGTTCTTC.

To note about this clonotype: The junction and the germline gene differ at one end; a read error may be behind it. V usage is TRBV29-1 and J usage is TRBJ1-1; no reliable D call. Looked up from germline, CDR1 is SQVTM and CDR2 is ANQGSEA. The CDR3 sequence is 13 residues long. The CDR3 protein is CSVYYSLNTESLF. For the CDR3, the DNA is TGCAGCGTTTATTACAGTCTGAACACTGAATCTCTCTTT.

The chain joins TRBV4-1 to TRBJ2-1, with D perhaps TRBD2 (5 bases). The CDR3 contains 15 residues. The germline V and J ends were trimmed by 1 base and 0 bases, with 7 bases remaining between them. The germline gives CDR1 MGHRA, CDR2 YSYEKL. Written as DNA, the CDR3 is TGCGCCAGCAGCCAAGCCGAGGGCTCCTACAATGAGCAGTTCTTC. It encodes CASSQAEGSYNEQFF.

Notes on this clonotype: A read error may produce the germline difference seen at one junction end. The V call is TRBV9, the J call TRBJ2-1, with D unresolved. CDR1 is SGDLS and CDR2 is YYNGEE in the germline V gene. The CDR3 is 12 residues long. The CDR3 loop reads CASSVEEYERFF. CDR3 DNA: TGTGCCAGCAGCGTAGAGGAGTATGAGCGGTTCTTC.

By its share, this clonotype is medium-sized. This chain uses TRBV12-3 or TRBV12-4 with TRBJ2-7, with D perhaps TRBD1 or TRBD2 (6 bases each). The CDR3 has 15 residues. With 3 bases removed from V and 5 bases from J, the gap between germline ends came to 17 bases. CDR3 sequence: CASSFRGQGNHEQYF. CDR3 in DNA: TGTGCCAGCAGTTTTCGGGGGCAGGGTAATCACGAGCAGTACTTC.

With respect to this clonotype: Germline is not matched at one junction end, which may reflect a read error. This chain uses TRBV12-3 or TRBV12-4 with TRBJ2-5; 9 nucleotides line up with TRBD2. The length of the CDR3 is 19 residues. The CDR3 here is CASSFLRPGLAGDGGTEYF. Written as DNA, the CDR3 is TGTGCCAGCAGCTTCTTAAGGCCGGGACTAGCTGGTGATGGCGGGACCGAGTACTTC.

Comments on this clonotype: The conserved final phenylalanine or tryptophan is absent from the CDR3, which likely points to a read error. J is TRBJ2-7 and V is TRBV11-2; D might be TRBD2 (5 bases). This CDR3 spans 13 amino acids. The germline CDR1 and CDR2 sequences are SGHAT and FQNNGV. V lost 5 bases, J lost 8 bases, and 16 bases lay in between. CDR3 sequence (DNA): TGTGCCAGCAGCCCCGGGAACACTTACAAGCAGTACCTC. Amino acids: CASSPGNTYKQYL.

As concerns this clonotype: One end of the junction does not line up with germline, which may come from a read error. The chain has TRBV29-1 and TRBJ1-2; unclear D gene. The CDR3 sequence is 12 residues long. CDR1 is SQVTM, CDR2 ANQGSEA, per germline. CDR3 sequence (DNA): TGTAGCGTTGTCCATTGGGATGGCGGCTTCACCTTC. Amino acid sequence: CSVVHWDGGFTF.

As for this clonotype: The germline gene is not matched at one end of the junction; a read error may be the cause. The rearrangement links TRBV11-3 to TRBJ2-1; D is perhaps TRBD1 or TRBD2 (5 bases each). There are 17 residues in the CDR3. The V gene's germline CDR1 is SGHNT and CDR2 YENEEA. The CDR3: CASSLDLAGSSYIERLF. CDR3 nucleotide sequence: TGTGCCAGCAGCTTAGATCTGGCAGGGAGCTCCTACATTGAGCGGCTCTTC.

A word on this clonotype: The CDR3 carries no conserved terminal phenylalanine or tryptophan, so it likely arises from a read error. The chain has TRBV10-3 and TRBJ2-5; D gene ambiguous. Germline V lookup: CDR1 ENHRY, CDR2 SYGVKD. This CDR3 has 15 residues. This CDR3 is CPNSESVTRQETQYL. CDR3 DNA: TGTCCCAACAGTGAGTCGGTTACCAGACAAGAGACCCAGTACTTG.

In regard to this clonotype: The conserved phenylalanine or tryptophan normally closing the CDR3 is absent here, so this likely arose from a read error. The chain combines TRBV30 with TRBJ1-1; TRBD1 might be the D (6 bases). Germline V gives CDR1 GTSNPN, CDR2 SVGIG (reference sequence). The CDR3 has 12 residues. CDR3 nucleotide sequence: TGTGCCTGGAAATCTTACAGGGCTGATGCTTTCCTT. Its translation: CAWKSYRADAFL.

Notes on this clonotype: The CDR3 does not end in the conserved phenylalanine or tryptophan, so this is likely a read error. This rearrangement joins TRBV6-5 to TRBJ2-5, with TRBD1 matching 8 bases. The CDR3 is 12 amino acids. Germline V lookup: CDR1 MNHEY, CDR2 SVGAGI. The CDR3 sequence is CGSTGRGLTQYL. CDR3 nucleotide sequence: TGTGGCAGTACCGGCAGGGGGCTGACCCAGTACTTA.

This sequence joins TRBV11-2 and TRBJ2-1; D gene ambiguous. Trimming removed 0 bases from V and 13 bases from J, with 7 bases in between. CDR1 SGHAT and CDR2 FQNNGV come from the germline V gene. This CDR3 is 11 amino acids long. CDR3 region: CASSLDMAQFF. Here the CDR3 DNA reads TGTGCCAGCAGCTTAGATATGGCTCAGTTCTTC. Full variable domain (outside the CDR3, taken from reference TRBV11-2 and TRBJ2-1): EAGVAQSPRYKIIEKRQSVAFWCNPISGHATLYWYQQILGQGPKLLIQFQNNGVVDDSQLPKDRFSAERLKGVDSTLKIQPAKLEDSAVYLCASSLDMAQFFGPGTRLTVL.

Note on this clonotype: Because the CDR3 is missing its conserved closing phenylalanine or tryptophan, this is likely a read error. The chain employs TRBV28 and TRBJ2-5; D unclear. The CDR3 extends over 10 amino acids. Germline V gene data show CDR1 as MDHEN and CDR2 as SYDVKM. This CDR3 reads CTSTMQTQYI. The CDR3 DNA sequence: TGTACCAGCACCATGCAGACCCAGTACATC.

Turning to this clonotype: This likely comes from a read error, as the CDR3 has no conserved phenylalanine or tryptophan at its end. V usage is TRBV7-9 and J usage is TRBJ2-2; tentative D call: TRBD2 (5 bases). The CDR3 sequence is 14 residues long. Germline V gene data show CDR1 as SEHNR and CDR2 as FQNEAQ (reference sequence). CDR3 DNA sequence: TGTACCAGCAGCTTAGCAGCGGCCCCCTGGGAGCTGTTTTTG. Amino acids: CTSSLAAAPWELFL.